This TCR beta chain was identified during a study of cytomegalovirus exposure and HLA in healthy donors. Findings and limits, study-wide: Researchers left out some V segments, among them TRBV6-2 and TRBV6-3, as indistinguishable.

As regards this clone: What it recognizes is unknown.

The CDR3 loop spans 17 amino acids. Trimming took 1 base from V and 2 from J, leaving 16 bases between them. Germline-derived CDR1 and CDR2 are SEHNR and FQNEAQ (reference sequence). Both 60 Vbeta primers and 13 Jbeta primers went into the PCR. Profiled with immunoSEQ multiplex PCR; TCRdb holds only in-frame clones, not every one. The specimen's table records roughly 200,000 clones. The sample comprised PBMCs. The sequence derives from a man younger than 45 in good health and CMV-seronegative. This chain connects TRBV7-9 to TRBJ2-3, with D possibly being TRBD1 (6 bases). DNA for the CDR3: TGTGCCAGCAGCTTAGGGGCAGGGGCCAAACTCACAGATACGCAGTATTTT. This codes for CASSLGAGAKLTDTQYF.